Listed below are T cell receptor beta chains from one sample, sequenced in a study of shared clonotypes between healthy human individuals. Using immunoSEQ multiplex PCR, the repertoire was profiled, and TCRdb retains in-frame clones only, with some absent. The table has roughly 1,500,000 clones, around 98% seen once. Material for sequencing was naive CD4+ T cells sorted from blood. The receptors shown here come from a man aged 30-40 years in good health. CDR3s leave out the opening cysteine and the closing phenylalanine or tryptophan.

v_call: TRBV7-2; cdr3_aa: ASSLEAGKNTEAF
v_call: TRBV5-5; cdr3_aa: ASSIGTSGSYEQY
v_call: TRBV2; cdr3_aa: ATQFGVGNTGELF
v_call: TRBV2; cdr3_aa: ASYRDVNTGELF
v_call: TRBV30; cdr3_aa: AWSRGSVNEKLF
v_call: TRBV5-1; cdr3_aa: ASSLETYSNEQF
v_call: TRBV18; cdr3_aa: ASSPAGPPNTGELF
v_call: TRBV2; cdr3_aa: ASSEEYTDTQY
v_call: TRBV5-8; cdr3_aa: ASSPLGQMTDTQY
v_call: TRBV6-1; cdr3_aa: ASSEGGRTRPILGLGNQPQH
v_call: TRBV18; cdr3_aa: ASSPPGGRETQY
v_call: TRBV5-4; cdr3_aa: ASSRQGVYEQY
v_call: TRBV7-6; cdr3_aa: ASSLQAVHTYNEQF
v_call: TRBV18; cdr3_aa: ASSPPPVLAKNIQY
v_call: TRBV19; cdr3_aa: ASSIGTVRINEQF
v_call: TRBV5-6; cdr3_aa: ASSVGPRGGTEAF
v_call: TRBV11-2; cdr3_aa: ASSRWTGRGQPQH
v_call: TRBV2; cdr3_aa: ASSDEADTQY
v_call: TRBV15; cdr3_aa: ATSREDQPQH
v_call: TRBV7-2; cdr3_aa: ASSRAYEQY
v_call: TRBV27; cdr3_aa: ASSLSGRGRGGYT
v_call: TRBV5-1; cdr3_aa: ASSFNRGHTIY
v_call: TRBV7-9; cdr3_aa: ASSLVREGANVLT
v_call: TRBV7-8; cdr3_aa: ASSTSTGVQGYEY
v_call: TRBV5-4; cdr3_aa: ASSGGQGVQETQY
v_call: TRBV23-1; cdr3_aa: ASSQTLVLGNTGELF
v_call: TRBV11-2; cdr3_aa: ASSLLDRPNTEAF
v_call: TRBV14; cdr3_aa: ASSQHPGRDTEAF
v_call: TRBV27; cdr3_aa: ASSPGLAGVNEQY
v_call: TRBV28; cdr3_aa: ASSPPGTGNGNTIY
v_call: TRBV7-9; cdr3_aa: ASSSTGAGNTIY
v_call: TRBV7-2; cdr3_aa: ASSYRTAGELF
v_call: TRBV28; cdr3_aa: ASSLAAASSYSEQF
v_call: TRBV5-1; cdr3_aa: ASSLVAGTRAGELF
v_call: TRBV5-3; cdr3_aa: ARSFIGAWFHEQF
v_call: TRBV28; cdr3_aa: ASSGGLNYNEQF
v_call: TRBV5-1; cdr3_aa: ASSSTGFTEAF
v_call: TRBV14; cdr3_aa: ASSHLTGSTDTQY
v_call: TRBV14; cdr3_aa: ASSLGTTNEKLF
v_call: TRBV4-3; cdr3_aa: ASSQEPGQKNIQY
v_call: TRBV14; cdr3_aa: ASSQVQGRSEQY
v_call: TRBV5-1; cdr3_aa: ASSSSGTGLDEQF
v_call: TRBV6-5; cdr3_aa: ASRVREVLYNEQF
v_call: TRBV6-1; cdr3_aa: ATVQGSTDTQY
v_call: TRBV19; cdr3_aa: ASSKVQVTEAF
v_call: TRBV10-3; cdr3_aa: AISETYRDQETQY
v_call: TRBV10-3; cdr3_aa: AISELSDRGSYEQY
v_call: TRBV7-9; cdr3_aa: ASSSDSVPYEQY
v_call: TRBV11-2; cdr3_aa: ASNIGTSGGNEQF
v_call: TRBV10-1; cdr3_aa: ASSDPGTSRYEQY
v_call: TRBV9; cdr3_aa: ASSVGESLRNTIY
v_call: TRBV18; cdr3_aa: ASSQDRTSYEQY
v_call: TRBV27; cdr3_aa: ASSLWTRGRGNTIY
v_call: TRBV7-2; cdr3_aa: ASSFRGQTGNTIY
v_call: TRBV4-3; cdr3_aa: ASSQEATGYYGYT
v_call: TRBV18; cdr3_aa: ASSQLTGPNTGELF
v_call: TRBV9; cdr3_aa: ASSVVGFYNEQF
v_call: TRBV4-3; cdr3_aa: ASSQRAHSYEQY
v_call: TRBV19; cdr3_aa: ASSPLTSGMGEQF